This is a list of T cell receptor beta chains from one sample in a study of T cells in Graves' hyperthyroidism and ophthalmopathy. One entry per CDR3 protein, called by TCRdb with MiXCR from the multiplex PCR reads. The table includes hundreds of thousands of distinct CDR3 sequences, 35% to 45% detected once. The sequenced material came from blood. These receptor sequences come from a man between 18 and 29 years old with Graves' hyperthyroidism. The CDR3 runs from the conserved cysteine through the conserved F or W. The order of the fields is D gene, clone size, J gene, V gene, CDR3 DNA, CDR3 protein. A D gene is named only where the DNA matches it firmly. Expanded clones are given a class, and other clones once, few, many or no size at all.

D gene: -
clone size: many
J gene: TRBJ1-6
V gene: TRBV2
CDR3 DNA: TGTGCCAGCCTCTTAGACACCTCACCCCTCCACTTT
CDR3 protein: CASLLDTSPLHF

D gene: -
clone size: many
J gene: TRBJ2-7
V gene: TRBV7-8
CDR3 DNA: TGTGCCAGCAGCTTCGACAGCGCCTACGAGCAGTACTTC
CDR3 protein: CASSFDSAYEQYF

D gene: -
clone size: many
J gene: TRBJ1-5
V gene: TRBV24-1
CDR3 DNA: TGTGCCACCAGTAAGGCGGGCCTCAATCAGCCCCAGCATTTT
CDR3 protein: CATSKAGLNQPQHF

D gene: -
clone size: few
J gene: TRBJ1-4
V gene: TRBV4-2
CDR3 DNA: TGTGCCAGCAGCCAAGGGCAGGAGAATGAAAAACTGTTTTTT
CDR3 protein: CASSQGQENEKLFF

D gene: -
clone size: -
J gene: TRBJ2-2
V gene: TRBV19
CDR3 DNA: TGTGCCAGTAGCAACACCGGGACTCAGCTCCCCGGGGAGCTGTTTTTT
CDR3 protein: CASSNTGTQLPGELFF

D gene: TRBD2
clone size: -
J gene: TRBJ2-5
V gene: TRBV7-7
CDR3 DNA: TGTGCTAGCAGCCCAGCGGGAGGGCCGGGCGGGAGGAAGACCCAGTACTTC
CDR3 protein: CASSPAGGPGGRKTQYF

D gene: -
clone size: -
J gene: TRBJ1-4
V gene: TRBV2
CDR3 DNA: TGTGCCAGCAGTGTCAAAGCGGGGACCGGGGAGATGTTTTTT
CDR3 protein: CASSVKAGTGEMFF

D gene: -
clone size: many
J gene: TRBJ1-2
V gene: TRBV25-1
CDR3 DNA: TGTGCCAGCAGTGTAGTCAGGGATGGCTACACCTTC
CDR3 protein: CASSVVRDGYTF

D gene: -
clone size: few
J gene: TRBJ2-7
V gene: TRBV5-1
CDR3 DNA: TGCGCCAGCAGCTTGGAAACCCTAAGCTCCTACGAGCAGTACTTC
CDR3 protein: CASSLETLSSYEQYF

D gene: TRBD2
clone size: -
J gene: TRBJ2-7
V gene: TRBV4-3
CDR3 DNA: TGCGCCAGCAGCCAAGGTAGCGGGAGGTCAAACGAGCAGTACTTC
CDR3 protein: CASSQGSGRSNEQYF

D gene: -
clone size: many
J gene: TRBJ1-1
V gene: TRBV29-1
CDR3 DNA: TGCACCCCACAGCCCGCGGGGGCGGGTCGAGCTTTCTTT
CDR3 protein: CTPQPAGAGRAFF

D gene: -
clone size: -
J gene: TRBJ2-2
V gene: TRBV14
CDR3 DNA: TGTGCCAGCAGCCAAAAGAGGAGGTGGGAGAACACCGGGGAGCTGTTTTTT
CDR3 protein: CASSQKRRWENTGELFF

D gene: TRBD1
clone size: many
J gene: TRBJ1-5
V gene: TRBV7-6
CDR3 DNA: TGTGCCAGCAGCTTAGAGGCGAGACAGGGGCATCAGCCCCAGCATTTT
CDR3 protein: CASSLEARQGHQPQHF

D gene: -
clone size: -
J gene: TRBJ1-2
V gene: TRBV2
CDR3 DNA: TGTGCCAGCTTTGCCGACAGGCAGGGAGCGGACTATGGCTACACCTTC
CDR3 protein: CASFADRQGADYGYTF

D gene: TRBD1
clone size: many
J gene: TRBJ2-5
V gene: TRBV7-9
CDR3 DNA: TGTGCCAGCAGCTTGAGGACAGGGGTAGAGACCCAGTACTTC
CDR3 protein: CASSLRTGVETQYF

D gene: -
clone size: many
J gene: TRBJ1-1
V gene: TRBV5-6
CDR3 DNA: TGTGCCAGCAGCCCCGGACAGAGTGAAGCTTTCTTT
CDR3 protein: CASSPGQSEAFF

D gene: -
clone size: many
J gene: TRBJ1-1
V gene: TRBV25-1
CDR3 DNA: TGTGCCAGCAGTGTAGAGGGGGTGAGGACTGAAGCTTTCTTT
CDR3 protein: CASSVEGVRTEAFF

D gene: TRBD1
clone size: many
J gene: TRBJ1-5
V gene: TRBV2
CDR3 DNA: TGTGCCAGCAGTGAGGGACAGATCGGTCAGCCCCAGCATTTT
CDR3 protein: CASSEGQIGQPQHF

D gene: TRBD1
clone size: -
J gene: TRBJ2-5
V gene: TRBV12-5
CDR3 DNA: TGTGCTAGTCGCGGACAGGGTTTCCAAGAGACCCAGTACTTC
CDR3 protein: CASRGQGFQETQYF

D gene: -
clone size: many
J gene: TRBJ2-7
V gene: TRBV7-2
CDR3 DNA: TGTGCCAGCAGCCCGCAGGGTTTCGGGTACGAGCAGTACTTC
CDR3 protein: CASSPQGFGYEQYF

D gene: -
clone size: -
J gene: TRBJ1-1
V gene: TRBV2
CDR3 DNA: TGTGCCAGCCAAGATTCAAAAACCTGGGGCACTGAAGCTTTCTTT
CDR3 protein: CASQDSKTWGTEAFF

D gene: TRBD2
clone size: few
J gene: TRBJ2-7
V gene: TRBV4-1
CDR3 DNA: TGCGCCAGCAGCCAGGTAGCGGGGGGGGACGAGCAGTACTTC
CDR3 protein: CASSQVAGGDEQYF

D gene: -
clone size: -
J gene: TRBJ1-1
V gene: TRBV7-8
CDR3 DNA: TGTGCCAGCACCGCCCCCACAGGGAAATGGGGGGGCGGTGAAGCTTTCTTT
CDR3 protein: CASTAPTGKWGGGEAFF

D gene: -
clone size: many
J gene: TRBJ1-1
V gene: TRBV20-1
CDR3 DNA: TGCAGTGCTAGCCCGACCTGGGGCAGCACTGAAGCTTTCTTT
CDR3 protein: CSASPTWGSTEAFF

D gene: -
clone size: -
J gene: TRBJ1-2
V gene: TRBV7-6
CDR3 DNA: TGTGCCAGCAGCTCACCCTCCGCGGACACCGTCTATGGCTACACCTTC
CDR3 protein: CASSSPSADTVYGYTF

D gene: TRBD2
clone size: many
J gene: TRBJ2-7
V gene: TRBV7-2
CDR3 DNA: TGTGCCAGCAGCTTAGGCGGGGGGGCAGAAGAGCAGTACTTC
CDR3 protein: CASSLGGGAEEQYF

D gene: -
clone size: -
J gene: TRBJ1-3
V gene: TRBV10-3
CDR3 DNA: TGTGCCGTGAGAGGGGCACAGAACACCATATATTTT
CDR3 protein: CAVRGAQNTIYF

D gene: -
clone size: few
J gene: TRBJ1-4
V gene: TRBV7-8
CDR3 DNA: TGTGCCAGCAGCTTACCAGGACTGAATGAAAAACTGTTTTTT
CDR3 protein: CASSLPGLNEKLFF

D gene: TRBD1
clone size: -
J gene: TRBJ1-4
V gene: TRBV12-3/TRBV12-4
CDR3 DNA: TGTGCCAGCAATCGGGACAGTTCGGTTGAAAAACTGTTTTTT
CDR3 protein: CASNRDSSVEKLFF

D gene: -
clone size: -
J gene: TRBJ1-1
V gene: TRBV7-6
CDR3 DNA: TGTGCCAGCAGCCCACCCGAAGGTGTGGGCACTGAAGCTTTCTTT
CDR3 protein: CASSPPEGVGTEAFF

D gene: -
clone size: -
J gene: TRBJ1-1
V gene: TRBV7-8
CDR3 DNA: TGTGCCAGCAGCACTAGGGCGGGCCCCAACACTGAAGCTTTCTTT
CDR3 protein: CASSTRAGPNTEAFF

D gene: -
clone size: -
J gene: TRBJ1-1
V gene: TRBV11-2
CDR3 DNA: TGTGCCAGCAGCCTGTCACTGGGGGATGGGGCTTTCTTT
CDR3 protein: CASSLSLGDGAFF

D gene: -
clone size: -
J gene: TRBJ2-7
V gene: TRBV2
CDR3 DNA: TGTGCCAGCAGTGAAGCGCACTCGCAGACTACGAACTCCTACGAGCAGTACTTC
CDR3 protein: CASSEAHSQTTNSYEQYF

D gene: TRBD1
clone size: many
J gene: TRBJ1-2
V gene: TRBV29-1
CDR3 DNA: TGCAGCGTTGCGGGGACAGGGGTAGTCTATGGCTACACCTTC
CDR3 protein: CSVAGTGVVYGYTF

D gene: TRBD1
clone size: once
J gene: TRBJ2-7
V gene: TRBV19
CDR3 DNA: TGTGCCAGTGGTGCCGGGACAGGGGGCTACGAGCAGTACTTC
CDR3 protein: CASGAGTGGYEQYF

D gene: -
clone size: many
J gene: TRBJ2-5
V gene: TRBV19
CDR3 DNA: TGTGCCAGTAGTACGGAGGAGGAGACCCAGTACTTC
CDR3 protein: CASSTEEETQYF

D gene: TRBD1
clone size: -
J gene: TRBJ2-7
V gene: TRBV7-9
CDR3 DNA: TGTGCCAGCAGCTCCGGGACAGCCTCACCCTACTACGAGCAGTACTTC
CDR3 protein: CASSSGTASPYYEQYF

D gene: -
clone size: -
J gene: TRBJ1-2
V gene: TRBV29-1
CDR3 DNA: TGCAGCGTTGAGATGGGGGGCGCCTATGGCTACACCTTC
CDR3 protein: CSVEMGGAYGYTF

D gene: TRBD2
clone size: few
J gene: TRBJ2-2
V gene: TRBV9
CDR3 DNA: TGTGCCACAGGGAACGGGGGGGACACCGGGGAGCTGTTTTTT
CDR3 protein: CATGNGGDTGELFF

D gene: -
clone size: few
J gene: TRBJ2-2
V gene: TRBV7-8
CDR3 DNA: TGTGCCAGCAGCTTAGCAGGGGGCGGGGAGCTGTTTTTT
CDR3 protein: CASSLAGGGELFF

D gene: -
clone size: few
J gene: TRBJ1-1
V gene: TRBV11-3
CDR3 DNA: TGTGCCAGCAGCTTAGAAGGGGGGGAGAGTGAAGCTTTCTTT
CDR3 protein: CASSLEGGESEAFF

D gene: -
clone size: few
J gene: TRBJ1-6
V gene: TRBV5-1
CDR3 DNA: TGCGCCAGCTTCGACAGGCTCCCCGTAGGGCCACCCCTCCACTTT
CDR3 protein: CASFDRLPVGPPLHF

D gene: -
clone size: few
J gene: TRBJ1-2
V gene: TRBV29-1
CDR3 DNA: TGCAGCGTTGCGCAAACTGTCGGTGGCTACACCTTC
CDR3 protein: CSVAQTVGGYTF

D gene: TRBD1
clone size: -
J gene: TRBJ1-5
V gene: TRBV19
CDR3 DNA: TGTGCCAGTAGTATTACCGGGACAGGGGTGGGTCAGCCCCAGCATTTT
CDR3 protein: CASSITGTGVGQPQHF